The 27 T cell receptor beta chains below come from one sample, sequenced in a study of blood T cell repertoires in COVID-19. Produced via immunoSEQ multiplex PCR; TCRdb's table is partial and in-frame only. Of 50,000 or so clones in the sample, 65% to 85% are singletons; the top ten hold under 60%. The sequenced sample was peripheral blood. Receptors were obtained from a man aged 65 to 79 with acute or convalescent COVID-19.

The chain couples TRBV4-1 to TRBJ1-5, with D possibly being TRBD1 (5 bases). Trimming took 1 base from V and 4 from J, leaving 8 bases between them. CDR1 is MGHRA and CDR2 is YSYEKL in the germline V gene. The CDR3 totals 14 residues. The CDR3 loop reads CASSQVRDNQPQHF. CDR3 DNA: TGCGCCAGCAGCCAAGTCAGGGATAATCAGCCCCAGCATTTT.

The V call is TRBV5-1, the J call TRBJ1-1; possibly TRBD1 for D (5 bases). The CDR3 contains 15 residues. Germline V gene sequence: CDR1 SGHRS, CDR2 YFSETQ. V was pared by 4 bases and J by 0 bases, with 13 bases between. The CDR3 protein is CASSPGTGVNTEAFF. CDR3 nucleotide sequence: TGCGCCAGCAGCCCCGGGACTGGGGTGAACACTGAAGCTTTCTTT.

The chain uses TRBV20-1 and TRBJ2-7, with a tentative D call TRBD2 (5 bases). This CDR3 comprises 11 residues. Germline CDR1 is DFQATT and CDR2 is SNEGSKA (reference sequence). V lost 6 bases, J lost 6 bases, and 12 bases lay in between. In DNA form, the CDR3 reads TGCAGTGCCCGGAGGAGTCTCGAGCAGTACTTC. Amino acids: CSARRSLEQYF.

This sequence joins TRBV7-2 and TRBJ2-1; 10 nucleotides align to TRBD2. The CDR3 runs to 16 residues. The V and J ends lost 5 bases and 3 bases, in that order; junction bases with no gene match: 7. Germline CDR1 reads SGHTA; CDR2 reads FQGNSA. CDR3 residues: CASSRAPSGGYNEQFF. The CDR3 coding sequence is TGTGCCAGCAGCCGCGCGCCTAGCGGGGGCTACAATGAGCAGTTCTTC.

The chain uses TRBV30 and TRBJ2-3; weak D call: TRBD2 (5 bases). The CDR3 totals 13 residues. Germline CDR1 GTSNPN, CDR2 SVGIG (reference sequence). Trimming cost V 2 bases and J 1 base, with 7 bases left between them. As DNA, the CDR3 is TGTGCCTGGAGTCGGCGGGGCACAGATACGCAGTATTTT. This translates into CAWSRRGTDTQYF.

Written as DNA, the CDR3 is TGTGCCAGCAGCTTAATGCGGGGAAGTACTGCTGGCTACACCTTC. It codes for CASSLMRGSTAGYTF. V is TRBV7-2 and J is TRBJ1-2; D not certain. CDR1 is SGHTA and CDR2 is FQGNSA in the germline V gene. The ends were cut back, 2 bases at V and 7 bases at J, with 17 bases in the middle. The CDR3 totals 15 residues.

This chain uses TRBV7-2 with TRBJ1-5, with no clear D. CDR1 is SGHTA, CDR2 FQGNSA, per germline. V was cut by 1 base and J by 5 bases, with 9 bases left in between. The CDR3 covers 14 residues. The DNA for the CDR3 is TGTGCCAGCAGCTTAGTGCAGTTATATCAGCCCCAGCATTTT. Its protein product is CASSLVQLYQPQHF.

V usage is TRBV18 and J usage is TRBJ1-6, with 10 bases fitting TRBD1. Germline V gene lookup returns CDR1 KGHSH and CDR2 LQKENI. V shed 6 bases and J 8 bases; nucleotides not matched to a gene: 13. The CDR3 has 17 amino acids. As DNA, the CDR3 is TGTGCCAGCTCCGATACCGGGACAGGGGATAACCATTCACCCCTCCACTTT. Protein sequence: CASSDTGTGDNHSPLHF.

The rearrangement links TRBV7-2 to TRBJ1-2, with 7 bases identical to TRBD1. This CDR3 contains 16 residues. The V gene's germline CDR1 is SGHTA and CDR2 FQGNSA. The ends lost 5 bases at V and 4 bases at J; junction bases unmatched: 13. In DNA form, the CDR3 reads TGTGCCAGCAGCGCAGACCGGGACAGTCGCCCCTATGGCTACACCTTC. Encoded protein: CASSADRDSRPYGYTF.

This chain uses TRBV5-4 with TRBJ1-6, with 9 nucleotides matching TRBD1. CDR1 is SGHNT and CDR2 is YYREEE in the germline V gene (reference sequence). The trim removed 4 bases at V and 7 bases at J, leaving 3 bases unmatched. CDR3 length: 14 residues. CDR3 sequence reads: CASSPGTGNSPLHF. The CDR3 nucleotides are TGTGCCAGCAGCCCCGGGACAGGGAATTCACCCCTCCACTTT. Together with reference TRBV5-4 and TRBJ1-6, the CDR3 gives the full variable domain: ETGVTQSPTHLIKTRGQQVTLRCSSQSGHNTVSWYQQALGQGPQFIFQYYREEENGRGNFPPRFSGLQFPNYSSELNVNALELDDSALYLCASSPGTGNSPLHFGNGTRLTVT.

V is TRBV5-1 and J is TRBJ1-3; D unclear. V lost 3 bases and J lost 3, with 10 bases in between. This CDR3 has 14 residues. CDR1 and CDR2 from the germline V gene are SGHRS and YFSETQ. DNA for the CDR3: TGCGCCAGCAGCTATCGAGGTCATGGAAACACCATATATTTT. It yields the protein CASSYRGHGNTIYF. Full variable domain (missing parts from reference TRBV5-1 and TRBJ1-3): KAGVTQTPRYLIKTRGQQVTLSCSPISGHRSVSWYQQTPGQGLQFLFEYFSETQRNKGNFPGRFSGRQFSNSRSEMNVSTLELGDSALYLCASSYRGHGNTIYFGEGSWLTVV.

The genes are TRBV5-6 and TRBJ2-7; D possibly corresponds to TRBD1 (6 bases). The CDR3 extends over 15 amino acids. V was pared by 2 bases and J by 5 bases, with 17 bases between. Germline lookup yields CDR1 SGHDT and CDR2 YYEEEE. The CDR3 loop is CASSLLQGFGNEQYF. The CDR3 DNA is TGTGCCAGCAGCTTATTACAGGGATTTGGTAACGAGCAGTACTTC.

The rearrangement links TRBV9 to TRBJ1-1, with 8 bases identical to TRBD1. CDR3 size: 16 residues. The ends lost 4 bases at V and 3 bases at J; junction bases unmatched: 11. From germline, CDR1 is SGDLS and CDR2 YYNGEE. The CDR3, as DNA: TGTGCCAGCAGCCCCGGGGCAGGGGGCGTGGACACTGAAGCTTTCTTT. It translates to CASSPGAGGVDTEAFF.

The J gene is TRBJ2-1, the V gene TRBV7-2; weak D call: TRBD2 (5 bases). There are 14 residues in the CDR3. Germline lookup yields CDR1 SGHTA and CDR2 FQGNSA. The V end lost 8 bases, the J end lost 7 bases, and 18 bases lay between the germline ends. Written as DNA, the CDR3 is TGTGCCAGCCAAAAACGGGGTAAAGATAATGAGCAGTTCTTC. Encoded protein: CASQKRGKDNEQFF.

Concerning this clone itself: The junction departs from the called germline gene at one end, perhaps through a read error. The V gene is TRBV7-2, the J gene TRBJ2-1, with 11 nucleotides matching TRBD2. The length of the CDR3 is 14 residues. The germline V gene has CDR1 SGHTA and CDR2 FQGNSA. This chain's CDR3 is CASSIAGGQGEQFF. The CDR3 region has the DNA TGTGCCAGCAGCATAGCGGGGGGGCAGGGTGAGCAGTTCTTC.

This clone was counted only a few times. The V and J genes are TRBV18 and TRBJ1-2; tentative D call: TRBD1 (5 bases). The CDR3 consists of 14 residues. CDR1 and CDR2 (germline): KGHSH, LQKENI. Trimming took 6 bases from V and 2 from J, leaving 13 bases between them. In nucleotides, the CDR3 is TGTGCCAGCTCCCTGGCGGGGGACAACTATGGCTACACCTTC. This encodes CASSLAGDNYGYTF.

This clone was detected only a few times. The genes are TRBV3-1 (or the pseudogene TRBV3-2) and TRBJ2-3, with 9 bases identical to TRBD2. The trim removed 3 bases at V and 5 bases at J, leaving 12 bases unmatched. There are 17 residues in the CDR3. Germline loops: CDR1 LGHDT, CDR2 YNNKEL (reference sequence). Here the CDR3 DNA reads TGTGCCAGCAGCCAGGAGGAGGGTGCGGGGGGGCGAGATACGCAGTATTTT. It is translated as CASSQEEGAGGRDTQYF.

V usage is TRBV6-5 and J usage is TRBJ2-7; TRBD2 agrees at 7 bases. The germline CDR1 and CDR2 sequences are MNHEY and SVGAGI. With V trimmed by 6 bases and J by 6 bases, 5 bases remained unmatched. The CDR3 extends over 12 amino acids. The CDR3 region is CASRTSSPEQYF. The CDR3, as DNA: TGTGCCAGCAGGACTAGCTCCCCCGAGCAGTACTTC.

This clone was observed a single time. The CDR3 loop is CASSPPSGNIKNIQYF. In nucleotides, the CDR3 is TGTGCCAGCTCACCACCGTCGGGAAACATCAAAAACATTCAGTACTTC. This chain uses TRBV18 with TRBJ2-4, with TRBD2 as a possible D gene (5 bases). This CDR3 region has 16 residues. V was shortened by 0 bases and J by 3 bases, with 12 bases between the two germline ends. Germline lookup yields CDR1 KGHSH and CDR2 LQKENI.

The chain joins TRBV7-9 to TRBJ2-2; 10 bases fit TRBD2. The V segment lost 6 bases and the J segment 2 bases; nucleotides outside the gene matches: 3. The CDR3 runs 15 residues. Germline-derived CDR1 and CDR2 are SEHNR and FQNEAQ (reference sequence). As DNA, the CDR3 is TGTGCCAGCAGGCTAGCGGGAGCCAACACCGGGGAGCTGTTTTTT. This translates into CASRLAGANTGELFF.

This sequence joins TRBV7-2 and TRBJ2-7; 9 bases agree with TRBD2. J lost 3 bases, V lost 4 bases, and 7 bases had no gene match. The CDR3 extends over 15 amino acids. Germline CDR1 SGHTA, CDR2 FQGNSA. The CDR3 nucleotides read TGTGCCAGCAGCTCCCATAATAGCGGGGGCTACGAGCAGTACTTC. It specifies CASSSHNSGGYEQYF.

This clone was counted a single time. The genes are TRBV3-1 (or the pseudogene TRBV3-2) and TRBJ1-2, with 10 positions matching TRBD1. V lost 3 bases to trimming and J lost 3 bases; unmatched junction nucleotides: 7. This CDR3 is built from 16 residues. The germline V gene encodes CDR1 LGHDT and CDR2 YNNKEL (reference sequence). CDR3 residues: CASSQWDRGNDYGYTF. The CDR3 nucleotides are TGTGCCAGCAGCCAGTGGGACAGGGGCAACGACTATGGCTACACCTTC.

This clone was observed a few times. V and J are TRBV6-2 or TRBV6-3 and TRBJ1-1, with unresolved D. Trimming removed 5 bases at V and 7 bases at J, with 11 bases between. The CDR3 is 12 amino acids. Germline V gene lookup returns CDR1 MNHEY and CDR2 SVGEGT. In nucleotides, the CDR3 is TGTGCCAGCAGTGATCCCGGTCATGAAGCTTTCTTT. This gives the protein CASSDPGHEAFF.

The gene calls are TRBV20-1 and TRBJ1-2; unclear D gene. CDR1 DFQATT and CDR2 SNEGSKA come from the germline V gene (reference sequence). This CDR3 has 10 amino acids. Trimming took 6 bases from V and 7 from J, leaving 9 bases between them. The CDR3 DNA reads as TGCAGTGCCAGAAAAGCTGGCTACACCTTC. Translation: CSARKAGYTF.

The rearrangement joins TRBV7-9 to TRBJ1-4, with 8 bases matching TRBD1. Trimming at V came to 4 bases and at J to 7 bases, leaving 11 bases not matched to a gene. The CDR3 extends over 16 amino acids. In germline, CDR1 is SEHNR, CDR2 FQNEAQ (reference sequence). CDR3 nucleotides: TGTGCCAGCAGCTCCACCGGGACAGGAGGGGGTGAAAAACTGTTTTTT. It is translated as CASSSTGTGGGEKLFF.

The J gene is TRBJ1-4, the V gene TRBV5-1; no firm D call. Trimming removed 4 bases at V and 4 bases at J, with 14 bases between. The germline gives CDR1 SGHRS, CDR2 YFSETQ. This CDR3 contains 15 residues. CDR3 loop: CASSRDEELNEKLFF. The CDR3 coding sequence is TGCGCCAGCAGCCGCGATGAAGAGCTTAATGAAAAACTGTTTTTT. The complete variable domain, with remaining parts taken from reference TRBV5-1 and TRBJ1-4, reads KAGVTQTPRYLIKTRGQQVTLSCSPISGHRSVSWYQQTPGQGLQFLFEYFSETQRNKGNFPGRFSGRQFSNSRSEMNVSTLELGDSALYLCASSRDEELNEKLFFGSGTQLSVL.

The chain couples TRBV6-5 to TRBJ1-1; tentative D call: TRBD1 (5 bases). From germline, CDR1 is MNHEY and CDR2 SVGAGI. The germline V and J ends were trimmed by 7 bases and 7 bases, with 19 bases remaining between them. This CDR3 comprises 14 residues. CDR3 sequence reads: CASTRQSGQGEAFF. In DNA form, the CDR3 reads TGTGCCAGCACTAGACAGTCCGGGCAGGGTGAAGCTTTCTTT.